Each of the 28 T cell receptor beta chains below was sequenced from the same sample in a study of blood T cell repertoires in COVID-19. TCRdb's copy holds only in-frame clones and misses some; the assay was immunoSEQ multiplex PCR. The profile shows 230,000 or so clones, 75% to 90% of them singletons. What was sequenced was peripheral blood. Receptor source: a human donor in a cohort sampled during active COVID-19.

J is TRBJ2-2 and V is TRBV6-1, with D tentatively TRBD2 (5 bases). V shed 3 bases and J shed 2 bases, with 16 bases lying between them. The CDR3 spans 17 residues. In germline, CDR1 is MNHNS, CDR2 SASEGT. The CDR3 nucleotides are TGTGCCAGCAGTGACCTTGGACTGAGTTTAAACACCGGGGAGCTGTTTTTT. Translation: CASSDLGLSLNTGELFF.

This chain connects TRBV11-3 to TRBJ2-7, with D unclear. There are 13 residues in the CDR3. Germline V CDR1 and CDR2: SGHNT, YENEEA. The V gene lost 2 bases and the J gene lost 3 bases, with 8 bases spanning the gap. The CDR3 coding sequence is TGTGCCAGCAGCTTATACTCGGGCTACGAGCAGTACTTC. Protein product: CASSLYSGYEQYF.

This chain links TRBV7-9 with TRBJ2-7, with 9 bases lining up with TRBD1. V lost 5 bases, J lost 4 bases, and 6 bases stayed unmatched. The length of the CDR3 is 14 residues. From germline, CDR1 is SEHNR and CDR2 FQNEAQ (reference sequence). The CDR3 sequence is CASSGSDRGYEQYF. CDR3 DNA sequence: TGTGCCAGCAGCGGGAGCGACAGGGGGTACGAGCAGTACTTC.

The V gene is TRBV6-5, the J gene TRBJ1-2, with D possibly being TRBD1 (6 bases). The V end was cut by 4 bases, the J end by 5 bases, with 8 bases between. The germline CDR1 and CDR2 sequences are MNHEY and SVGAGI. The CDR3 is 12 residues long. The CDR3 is CASSLDRYGYTF. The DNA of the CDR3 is TGTGCCAGCAGTTTGGACAGATATGGCTACACCTTC.

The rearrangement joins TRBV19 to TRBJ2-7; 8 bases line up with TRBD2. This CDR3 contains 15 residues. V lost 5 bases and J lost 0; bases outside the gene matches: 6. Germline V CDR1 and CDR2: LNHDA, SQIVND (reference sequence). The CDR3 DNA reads TGTGCCAGTAGTGGCCTAGCGGGTAGCTCCTACGAGCAGTACTTC. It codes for CASSGLAGSSYEQYF.

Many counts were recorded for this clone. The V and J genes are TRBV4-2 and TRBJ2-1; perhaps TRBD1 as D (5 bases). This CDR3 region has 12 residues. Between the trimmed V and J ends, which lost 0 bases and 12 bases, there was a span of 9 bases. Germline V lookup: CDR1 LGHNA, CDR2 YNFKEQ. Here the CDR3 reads CASSQEGPGQFF. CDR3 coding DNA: TGTGCCAGCAGCCAAGAGGGGCCGGGGCAGTTCTTC.

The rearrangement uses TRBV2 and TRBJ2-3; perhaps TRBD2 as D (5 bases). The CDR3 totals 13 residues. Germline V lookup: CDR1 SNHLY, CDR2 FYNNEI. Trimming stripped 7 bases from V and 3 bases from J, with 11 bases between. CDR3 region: CASMRTSTDTQYF. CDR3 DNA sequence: TGTGCCAGCATGCGGACTTCTACAGATACGCAGTATTTT.

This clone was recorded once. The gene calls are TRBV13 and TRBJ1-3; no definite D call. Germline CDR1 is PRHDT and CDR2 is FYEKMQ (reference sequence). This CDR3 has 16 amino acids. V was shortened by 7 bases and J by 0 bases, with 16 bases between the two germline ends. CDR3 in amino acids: CASTTLTLYSGNTIYF. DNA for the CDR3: TGTGCCAGCACCACTCTGACACTTTACTCTGGAAACACCATATATTTT.

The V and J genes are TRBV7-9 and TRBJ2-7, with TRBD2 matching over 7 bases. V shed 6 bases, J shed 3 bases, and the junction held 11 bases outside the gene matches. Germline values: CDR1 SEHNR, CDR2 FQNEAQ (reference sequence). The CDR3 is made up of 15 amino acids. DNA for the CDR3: TGTGCCAGCAGTCACACTAGCGTCGGGTTCTACGAGCAGTACTTC. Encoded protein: CASSHTSVGFYEQYF.

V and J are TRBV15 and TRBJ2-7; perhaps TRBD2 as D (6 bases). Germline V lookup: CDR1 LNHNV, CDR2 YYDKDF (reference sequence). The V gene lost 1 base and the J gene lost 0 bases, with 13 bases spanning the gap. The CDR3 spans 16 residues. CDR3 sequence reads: CATSRVAGPSSYEQYF. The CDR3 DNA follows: TGTGCCACCAGCAGAGTGGCGGGGCCGAGCTCCTACGAGCAGTACTTC.

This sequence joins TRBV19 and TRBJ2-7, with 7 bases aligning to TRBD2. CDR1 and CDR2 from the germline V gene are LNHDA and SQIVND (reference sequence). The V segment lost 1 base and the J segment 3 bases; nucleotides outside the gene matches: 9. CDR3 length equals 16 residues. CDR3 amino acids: CASSIGEGGFHYEQYF. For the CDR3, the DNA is TGTGCCAGTAGTATAGGGGAGGGCGGGTTCCACTACGAGCAGTACTTC.

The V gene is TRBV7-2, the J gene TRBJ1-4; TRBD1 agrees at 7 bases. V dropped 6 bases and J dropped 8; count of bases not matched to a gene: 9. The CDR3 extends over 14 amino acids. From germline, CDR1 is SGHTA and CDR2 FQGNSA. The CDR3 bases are TGTGCCAGCAGAAGAGACAGGGCCGGGGAAAAACTGTTTTTT. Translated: CASRRDRAGEKLFF.

The CDR3 DNA sequence: TGTGCCAGCAGCGTGAAGACAGGGTGGGGAAACACCATATATTTT. Amino acids: CASSVKTGWGNTIYF. This sequence joins TRBV9 and TRBJ1-3; 7 bases match TRBD1. The CDR3 is 15 amino acids. J was trimmed by 4 bases and V by 2 bases; bases with no gene match: 6. Germline CDR1 is SGDLS and CDR2 is YYNGEE.

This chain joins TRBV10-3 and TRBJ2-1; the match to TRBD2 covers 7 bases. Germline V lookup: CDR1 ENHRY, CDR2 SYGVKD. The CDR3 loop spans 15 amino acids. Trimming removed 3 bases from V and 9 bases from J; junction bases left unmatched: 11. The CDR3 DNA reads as TGTGCCATCAGTGATATAACCACAGCGGGATTTGAGCAGTTCTTC. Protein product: CAISDITTAGFEQFF.

The CDR3 protein is CASSLGGLSYEQYF. In DNA, the CDR3 is TGTGCCAGCAGCTTGGGGGGCTTGAGCTACGAGCAGTACTTC. The chain joins TRBV5-6 to TRBJ2-7; TRBD1 is a possible D gene (5 bases). The CDR3 sequence is 14 residues long. Germline assignment: CDR1 SGHDT and CDR2 YYEEEE. Trimming took off 0 bases at V and 3 bases at J, with 10 bases between the two ends.

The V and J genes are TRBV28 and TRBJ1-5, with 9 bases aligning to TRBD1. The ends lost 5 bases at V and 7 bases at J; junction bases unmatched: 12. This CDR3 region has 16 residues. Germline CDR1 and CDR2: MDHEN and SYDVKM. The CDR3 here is CASSPRTGAIGQPQHF. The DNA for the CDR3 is TGTGCCAGCAGTCCTCGGACAGGGGCTATCGGCCAGCCCCAGCATTTT.

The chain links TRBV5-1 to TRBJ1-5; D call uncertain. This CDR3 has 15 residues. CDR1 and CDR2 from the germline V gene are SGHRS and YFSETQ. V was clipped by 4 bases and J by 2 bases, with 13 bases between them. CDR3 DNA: TGCGCCAGCAGCATGGGTCCGGAGGGCAATCAGCCCCAGCATTTT. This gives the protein CASSMGPEGNQPQHF.

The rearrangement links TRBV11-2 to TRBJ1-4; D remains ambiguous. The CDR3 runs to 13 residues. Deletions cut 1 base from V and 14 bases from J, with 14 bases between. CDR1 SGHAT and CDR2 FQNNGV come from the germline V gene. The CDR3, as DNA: TGTGCCAGCAGCTTAGTACGGCGAGGCCTCCTGTTTTTT. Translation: CASSLVRRGLLFF.

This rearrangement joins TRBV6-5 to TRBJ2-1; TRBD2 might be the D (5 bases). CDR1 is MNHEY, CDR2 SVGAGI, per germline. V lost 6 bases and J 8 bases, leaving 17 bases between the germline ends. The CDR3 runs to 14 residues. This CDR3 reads CASSTAGGIDEQFF. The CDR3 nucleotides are TGTGCCAGCAGCACCGCTGGAGGAATCGATGAGCAGTTCTTC.

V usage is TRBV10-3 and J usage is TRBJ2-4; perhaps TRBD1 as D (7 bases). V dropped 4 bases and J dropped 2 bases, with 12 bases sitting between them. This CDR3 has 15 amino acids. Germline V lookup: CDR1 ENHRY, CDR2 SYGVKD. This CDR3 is CAISVAGGTKNIQYF. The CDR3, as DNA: TGTGCCATCAGTGTGGCAGGGGGGACCAAAAACATTCAGTACTTC.

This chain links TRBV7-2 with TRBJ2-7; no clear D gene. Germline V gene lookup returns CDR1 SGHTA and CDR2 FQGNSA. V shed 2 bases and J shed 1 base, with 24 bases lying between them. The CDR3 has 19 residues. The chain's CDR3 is CASSLFRVWRSASSYEQYF. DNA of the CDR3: TGTGCCAGCAGCTTATTTCGGGTCTGGCGGTCCGCTTCATCCTACGAGCAGTACTTC.

CDR3 bases: TGTGCCAGCAGGCTAGGGAGGGAGCAGTACTTC. Its protein product is CASRLGREQYF. The gene calls are TRBV6-5 and TRBJ2-7; D is possibly TRBD2 (6 bases). Germline V CDR1 and CDR2: MNHEY, SVGAGI. This CDR3 comprises 11 residues. V gave up 6 bases and J gave up 7 bases, with 10 bases separating them.

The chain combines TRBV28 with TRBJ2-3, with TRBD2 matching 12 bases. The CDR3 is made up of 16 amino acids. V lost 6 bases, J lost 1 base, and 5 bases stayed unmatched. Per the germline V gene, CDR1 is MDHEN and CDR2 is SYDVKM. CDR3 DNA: TGTGCCAGCAGGCCTAGCGGGAGGGCCGGCACAGATACGCAGTATTTT. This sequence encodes CASRPSGRAGTDTQYF.

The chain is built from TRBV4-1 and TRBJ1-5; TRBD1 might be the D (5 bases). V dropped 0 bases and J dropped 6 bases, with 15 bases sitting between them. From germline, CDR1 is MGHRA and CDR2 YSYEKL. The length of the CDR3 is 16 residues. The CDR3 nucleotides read TGCGCCAGCAGCCAAGAAATTTGGGGGGGAGGTCAGCCCCAGCATTTT. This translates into CASSQEIWGGGQPQHF.

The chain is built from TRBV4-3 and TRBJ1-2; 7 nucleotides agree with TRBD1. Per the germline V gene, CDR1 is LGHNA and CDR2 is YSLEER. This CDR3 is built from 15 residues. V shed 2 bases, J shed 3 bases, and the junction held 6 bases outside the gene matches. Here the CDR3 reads CASSQSTGRHYGYTF. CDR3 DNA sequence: TGCGCCAGCAGCCAATCGACAGGGAGGCACTATGGCTACACCTTC.

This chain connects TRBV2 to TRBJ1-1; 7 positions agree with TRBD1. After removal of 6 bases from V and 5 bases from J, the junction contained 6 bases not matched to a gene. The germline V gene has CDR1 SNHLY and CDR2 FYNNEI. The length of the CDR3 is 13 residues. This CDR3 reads CASSPTGFTEAFF. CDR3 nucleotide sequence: TGTGCCAGCAGCCCGACAGGGTTTACTGAAGCTTTCTTT.

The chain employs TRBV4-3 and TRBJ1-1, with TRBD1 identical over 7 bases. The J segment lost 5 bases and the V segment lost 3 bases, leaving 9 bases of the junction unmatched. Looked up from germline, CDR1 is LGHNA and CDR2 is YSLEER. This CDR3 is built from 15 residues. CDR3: CASSHLQGLETEAFF. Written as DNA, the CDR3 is TGCGCCAGCAGCCACCTACAGGGGTTAGAGACTGAAGCTTTCTTT.

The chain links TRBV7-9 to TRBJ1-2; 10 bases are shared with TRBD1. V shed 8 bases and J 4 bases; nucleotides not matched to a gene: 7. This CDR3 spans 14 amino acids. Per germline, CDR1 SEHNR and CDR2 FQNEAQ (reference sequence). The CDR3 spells CASSIRDRGYGYTF. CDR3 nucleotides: TGTGCCAGCTCAATCCGGGACAGGGGCTATGGCTACACCTTC. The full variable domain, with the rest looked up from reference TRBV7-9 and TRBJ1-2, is DTGVSQNPRHKITKRGQNVTFRCDPISEHNRLYWYRQTLGQGPEFLTYFQNEAQLEKSRLLSDRFSAERPKGSFSTLEIQRTEQGDSAMYLCASSIRDRGYGYTFGSGTRLTVV.